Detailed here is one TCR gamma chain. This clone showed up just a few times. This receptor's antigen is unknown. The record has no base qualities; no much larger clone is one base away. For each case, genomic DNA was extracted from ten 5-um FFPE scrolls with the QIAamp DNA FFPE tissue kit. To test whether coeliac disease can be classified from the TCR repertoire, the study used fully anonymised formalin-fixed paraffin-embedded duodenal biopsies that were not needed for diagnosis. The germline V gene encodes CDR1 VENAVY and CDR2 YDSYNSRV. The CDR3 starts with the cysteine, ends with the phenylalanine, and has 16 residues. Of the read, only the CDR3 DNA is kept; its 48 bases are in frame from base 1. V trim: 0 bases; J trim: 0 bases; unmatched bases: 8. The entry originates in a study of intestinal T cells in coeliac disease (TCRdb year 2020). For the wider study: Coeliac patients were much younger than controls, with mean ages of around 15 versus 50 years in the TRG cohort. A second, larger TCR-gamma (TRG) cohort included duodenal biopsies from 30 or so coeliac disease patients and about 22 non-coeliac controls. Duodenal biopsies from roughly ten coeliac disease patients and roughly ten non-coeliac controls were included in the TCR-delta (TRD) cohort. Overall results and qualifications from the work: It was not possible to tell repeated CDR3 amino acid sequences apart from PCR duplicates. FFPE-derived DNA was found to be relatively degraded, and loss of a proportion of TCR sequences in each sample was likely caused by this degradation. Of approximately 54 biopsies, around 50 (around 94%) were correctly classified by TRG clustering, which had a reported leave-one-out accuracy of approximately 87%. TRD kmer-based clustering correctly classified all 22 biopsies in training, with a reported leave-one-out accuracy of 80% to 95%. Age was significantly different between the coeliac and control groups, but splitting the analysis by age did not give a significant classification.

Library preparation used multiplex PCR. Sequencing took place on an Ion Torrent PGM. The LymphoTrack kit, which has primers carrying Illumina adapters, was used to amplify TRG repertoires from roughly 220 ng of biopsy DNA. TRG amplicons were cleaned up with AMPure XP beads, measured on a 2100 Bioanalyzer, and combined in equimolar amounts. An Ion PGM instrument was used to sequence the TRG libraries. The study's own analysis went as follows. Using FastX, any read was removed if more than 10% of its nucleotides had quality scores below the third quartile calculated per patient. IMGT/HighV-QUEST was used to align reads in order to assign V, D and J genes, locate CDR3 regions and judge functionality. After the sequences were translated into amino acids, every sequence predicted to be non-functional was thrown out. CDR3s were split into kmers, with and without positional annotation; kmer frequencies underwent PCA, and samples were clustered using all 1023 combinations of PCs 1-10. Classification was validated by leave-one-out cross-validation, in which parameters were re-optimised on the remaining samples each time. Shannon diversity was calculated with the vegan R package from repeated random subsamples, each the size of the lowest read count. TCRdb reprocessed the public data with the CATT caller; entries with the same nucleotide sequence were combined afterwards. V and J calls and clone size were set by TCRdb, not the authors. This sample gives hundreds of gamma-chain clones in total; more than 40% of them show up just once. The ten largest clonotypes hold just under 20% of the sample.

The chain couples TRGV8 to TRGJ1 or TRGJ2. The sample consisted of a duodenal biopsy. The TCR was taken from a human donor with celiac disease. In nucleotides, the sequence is TGTGCCACCTGGGATAGGCAAGCCCCGAATTATTATAAGAAACTCTTT. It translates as CATWDRQAPNYYKKLF.